Listed below are T cell receptor beta chains from one sample, sequenced in a study of T cell responses to AZD1222 COVID-19 vaccine. Sequenced by immunoSEQ multiplex PCR; TCRdb stores in-frame clones only, minus some. Here the sample spans roughly 170,000 clones, around 90% being singletons. This specimen consisted of peripheral blood, obtained on day 0 of AZD1222 vaccination. These receptors were collected from an adult in good health. Each CDR3 is given without its conserved first and last residue. Fields, in order: V gene, J gene, CDR3 protein.

TRBV13	TRBJ2-3	ASSFTSGASTDTQY
TRBV12-5	TRBJ1-2	ASGLDPRGGYGYT
TRBV2	TRBJ1-2	ASSRTGVGGYT
TRBV7-9	TRBJ1-4	ASSLEGASEKLF
TRBV24-1	TRBJ2-2	ATSDPTGTQNTGELF
TRBV3-1/TRBV3-2	TRBJ2-1	ASSRVRHGEINEQF
TRBV30	TRBJ2-5	AWTRPLRETQY
TRBV28	TRBJ1-2	ASSYLDRGLFGYT
TRBV30	TRBJ2-3	AWSGGPIEGLTDTQY
TRBV5-1	TRBJ2-7	ASSLTWTDEQY
TRBV6-1	TRBJ1-2	ASSEGTDGYT
TRBV7-2	TRBJ1-6	ASSLAKGQGVD
TRBV29-1	TRBJ2-2	SVDLRGRGTGELF
TRBV9	TRBJ2-7	ASSDTDGEQY
TRBV4-3	TRBJ1-2	ASSQDQGSIAYGYT
TRBV5-1	TRBJ2-7	ASSRPGQAYEQY
TRBV7-3	TRBJ2-1	ASSPRAGGLNSYNEQF
TRBV27	TRBJ1-6	ASSPSTPLYSPLH
TRBV11-3	TRBJ2-7	ASSSGQAPYEQY
TRBV6-5	TRBJ1-6	ASSTDRGLDSPLH
TRBV4-3	TRBJ1-6	ASSRLGGLMSSPLH
TRBV28	TRBJ2-7	ASSFHLDWGEYEQY
TRBV10-3	TRBJ1-2	AISLGYYGYT
TRBV7-9	TRBJ2-3	ASRRQDSTDTQY
TRBV19	TRBJ1-1	ATSGITEAF